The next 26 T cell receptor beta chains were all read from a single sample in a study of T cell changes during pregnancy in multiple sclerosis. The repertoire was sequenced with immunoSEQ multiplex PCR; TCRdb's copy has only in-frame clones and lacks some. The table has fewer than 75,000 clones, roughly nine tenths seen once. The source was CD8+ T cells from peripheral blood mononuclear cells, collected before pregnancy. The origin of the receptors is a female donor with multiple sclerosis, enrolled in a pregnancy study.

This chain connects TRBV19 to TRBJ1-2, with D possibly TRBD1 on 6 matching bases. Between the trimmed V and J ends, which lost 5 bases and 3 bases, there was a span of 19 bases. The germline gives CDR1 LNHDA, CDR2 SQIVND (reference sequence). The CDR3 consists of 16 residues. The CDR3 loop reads CASSSTRGGWDYGYTF. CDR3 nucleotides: TGTGCCAGTAGTTCCACCCGCGGGGGCTGGGACTATGGCTACACCTTC.

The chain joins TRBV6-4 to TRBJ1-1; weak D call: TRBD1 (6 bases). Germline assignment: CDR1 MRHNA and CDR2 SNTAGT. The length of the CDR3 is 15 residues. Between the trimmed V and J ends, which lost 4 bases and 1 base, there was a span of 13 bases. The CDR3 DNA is TGTGCCAGCAGTGCGGGGGGGGCGGGGAACACTGAAGCTTTCTTT. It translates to CASSAGGAGNTEAFF.

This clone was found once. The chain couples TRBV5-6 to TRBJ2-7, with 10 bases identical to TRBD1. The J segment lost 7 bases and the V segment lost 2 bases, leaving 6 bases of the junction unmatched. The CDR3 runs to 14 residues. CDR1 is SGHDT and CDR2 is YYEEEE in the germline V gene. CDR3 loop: CASSLGTGAKEQYF. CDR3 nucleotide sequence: TGTGCCAGCAGCTTAGGGACAGGGGCGAAAGAGCAGTACTTC.

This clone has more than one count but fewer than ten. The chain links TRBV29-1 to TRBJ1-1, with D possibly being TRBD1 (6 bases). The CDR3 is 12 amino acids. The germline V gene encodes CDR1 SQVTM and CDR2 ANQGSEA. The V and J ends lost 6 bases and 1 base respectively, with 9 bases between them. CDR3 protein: CSVPQGNTEAFF. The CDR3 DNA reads TGCAGCGTCCCACAGGGGAACACTGAAGCTTTCTTT. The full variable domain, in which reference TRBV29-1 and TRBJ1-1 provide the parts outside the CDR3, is SAVISQKPSRDICQRGTSLTIQCQVDSQVTMMFWYRQQPGQSLTLIATANQGSEATYESGFVIDKFPISRPNLTFSTLTVSNMSPEDSSIYLCSVPQGNTEAFFGQGTRLTVV.

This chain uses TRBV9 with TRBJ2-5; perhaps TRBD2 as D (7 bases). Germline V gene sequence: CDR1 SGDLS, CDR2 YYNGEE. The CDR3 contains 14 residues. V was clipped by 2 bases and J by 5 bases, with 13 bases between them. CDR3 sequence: CASSVGGGGETQYF. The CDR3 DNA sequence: TGTGCCAGCAGCGTGGGGGGGGGCGGGGAGACCCAGTACTTC.

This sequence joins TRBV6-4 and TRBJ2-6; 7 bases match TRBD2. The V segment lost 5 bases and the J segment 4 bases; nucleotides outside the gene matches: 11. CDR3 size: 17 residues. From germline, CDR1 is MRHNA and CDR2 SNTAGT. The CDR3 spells CASSPQGRGSGANVLTF. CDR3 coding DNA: TGTGCCAGCAGTCCCCAAGGGAGGGGATCCGGGGCCAACGTCCTGACTTTC.

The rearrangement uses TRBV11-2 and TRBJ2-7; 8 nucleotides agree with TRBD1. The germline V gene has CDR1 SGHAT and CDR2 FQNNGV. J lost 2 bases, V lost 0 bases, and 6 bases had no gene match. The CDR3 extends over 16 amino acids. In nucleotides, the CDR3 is TGTGCCAGCAGCTTAGAACCCGGGACAGGTACCTACGAGCAGTACTTC. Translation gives CASSLEPGTGTYEQYF.

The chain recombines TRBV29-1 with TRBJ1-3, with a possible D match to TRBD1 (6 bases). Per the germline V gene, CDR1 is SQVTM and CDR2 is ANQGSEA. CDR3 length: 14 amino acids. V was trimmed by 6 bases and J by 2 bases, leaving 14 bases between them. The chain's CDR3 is CSVTNRVPGNTIYF. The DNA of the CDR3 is TGCAGCGTGACCAACAGGGTACCTGGAAACACCATATATTTT.

CDR3 nucleotide sequence: TGTGCCAGCAGGACAGGGACGGGGCAGCCCCAGCATTTT. Translated: CASRTGTGQPQHF. This chain connects TRBV6-1 to TRBJ1-5; 7 bases are a match to TRBD1. The CDR3 has 13 amino acids. The V segment lost 6 bases and the J segment 7 bases; nucleotides outside the gene matches: 6. The V gene's germline CDR1 is MNHNS and CDR2 SASEGT.

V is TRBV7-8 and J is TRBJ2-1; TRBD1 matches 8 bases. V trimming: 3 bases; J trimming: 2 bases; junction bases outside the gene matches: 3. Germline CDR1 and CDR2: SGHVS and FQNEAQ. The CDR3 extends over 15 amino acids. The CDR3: CASSFIQGAYNEQFF. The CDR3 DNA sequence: TGTGCCAGCAGCTTCATACAGGGGGCCTACAATGAGCAGTTCTTC.

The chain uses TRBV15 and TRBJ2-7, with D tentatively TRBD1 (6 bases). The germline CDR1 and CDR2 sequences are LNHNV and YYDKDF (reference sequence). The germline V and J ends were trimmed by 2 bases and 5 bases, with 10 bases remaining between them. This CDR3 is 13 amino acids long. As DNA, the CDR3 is TGTGCCACCAGCAGAAGGGACACCAACGAGCAGTACTTC. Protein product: CATSRRDTNEQYF.

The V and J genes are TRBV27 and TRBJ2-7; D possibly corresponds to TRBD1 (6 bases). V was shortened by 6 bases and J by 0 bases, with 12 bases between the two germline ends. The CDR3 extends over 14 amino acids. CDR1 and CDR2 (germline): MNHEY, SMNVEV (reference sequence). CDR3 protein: CASSSGDNSYEQYF. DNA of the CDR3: TGTGCCAGCAGCTCTGGGGACAACTCCTACGAGCAGTACTTC.

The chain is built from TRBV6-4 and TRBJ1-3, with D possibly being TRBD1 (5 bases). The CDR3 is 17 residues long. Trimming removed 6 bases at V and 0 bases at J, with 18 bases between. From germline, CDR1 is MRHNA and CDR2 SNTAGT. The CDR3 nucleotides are TGTGCCAGCAGCACAAGACAGAGTGGTCCCTCTGGAAACACCATATATTTT. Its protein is CASSTRQSGPSGNTIYF.

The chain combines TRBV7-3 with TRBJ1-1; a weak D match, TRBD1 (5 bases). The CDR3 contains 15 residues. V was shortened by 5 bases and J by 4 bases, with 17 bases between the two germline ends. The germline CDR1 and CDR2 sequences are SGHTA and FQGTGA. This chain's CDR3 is CASSPEVGDSTEAFF. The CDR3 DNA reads TGTGCCAGCAGCCCAGAGGTCGGGGACTCCACTGAAGCTTTCTTT.

CDR3 residues: CASSFRDNEQFF. CDR3 coding DNA: TGTGCCAGCAGCTTTCGGGACAATGAGCAGTTCTTC. The genes are TRBV7-6 and TRBJ2-1; D gene ambiguous. The germline V and J ends were trimmed by 3 bases and 5 bases, with 5 bases remaining between them. Germline V gene sequence: CDR1 SGHVS, CDR2 FNYEAQ. The CDR3 runs to 12 residues.

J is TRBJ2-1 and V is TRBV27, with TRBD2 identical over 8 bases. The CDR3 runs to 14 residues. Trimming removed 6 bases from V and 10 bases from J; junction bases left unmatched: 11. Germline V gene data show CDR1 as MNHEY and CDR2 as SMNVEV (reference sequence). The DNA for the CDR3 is TGTGCCAGCAGCCAACAAACAACTAGCGGCGAGCAGTTCTTC. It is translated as CASSQQTTSGEQFF.

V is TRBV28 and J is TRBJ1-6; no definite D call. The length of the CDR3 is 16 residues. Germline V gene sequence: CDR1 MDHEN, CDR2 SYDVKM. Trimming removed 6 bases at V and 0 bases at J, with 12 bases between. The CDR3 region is CASSPSEGSYNSPLHF. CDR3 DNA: TGTGCCAGCAGCCCCAGTGAGGGCTCCTATAATTCACCCCTCCACTTT. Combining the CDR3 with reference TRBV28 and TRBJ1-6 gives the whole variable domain DVKVTQSSRYLVKRTGEKVFLECVQDMDHENMFWYRQDPGLGLRLIYFSYDVKMKEKGDIPEGYSVSREKKERFSLILESASTNQTSMYLCASSPSEGSYNSPLHFGNGTRLTVT.

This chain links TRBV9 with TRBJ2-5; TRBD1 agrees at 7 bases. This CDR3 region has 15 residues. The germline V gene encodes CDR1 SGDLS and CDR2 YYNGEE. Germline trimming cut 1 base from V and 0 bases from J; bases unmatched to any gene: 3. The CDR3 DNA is TGTGCCAGCAGCGTATGGGGACAGCACCAAGAGACCCAGTACTTC. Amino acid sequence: CASSVWGQHQETQYF.

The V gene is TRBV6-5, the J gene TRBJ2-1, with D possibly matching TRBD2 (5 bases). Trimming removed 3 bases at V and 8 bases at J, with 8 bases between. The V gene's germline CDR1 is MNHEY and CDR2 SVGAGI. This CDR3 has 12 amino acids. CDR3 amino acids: CASSYSEDEQFF. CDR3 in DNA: TGTGCCAGCAGTTATTCGGAGGATGAGCAGTTCTTC.

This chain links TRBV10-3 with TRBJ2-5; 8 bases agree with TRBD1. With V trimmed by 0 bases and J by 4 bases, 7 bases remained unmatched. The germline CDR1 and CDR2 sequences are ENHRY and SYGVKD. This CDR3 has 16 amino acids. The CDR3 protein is CAISESLGRGPETQYF. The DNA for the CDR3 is TGTGCCATCAGTGAGTCGCTTGGCAGGGGGCCAGAGACCCAGTACTTC.

The CDR3 region is CASAGSGDGYTF. The CDR3 region has the DNA TGCGCCAGCGCCGGGTCAGGGGATGGCTACACCTTC. The chain uses TRBV10-2 and TRBJ1-2; maybe TRBD1 (6 bases). Germline V gives CDR1 WSHSY, CDR2 SAAADI. The ends were cut back, 8 bases at V and 6 bases at J, with 13 bases in the middle. CDR3 length: 12 amino acids.

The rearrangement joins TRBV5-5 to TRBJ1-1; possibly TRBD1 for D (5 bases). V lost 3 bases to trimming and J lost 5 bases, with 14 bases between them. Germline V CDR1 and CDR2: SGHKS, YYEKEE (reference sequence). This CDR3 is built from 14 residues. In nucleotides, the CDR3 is TGTGCCAGCAGCTCGCCAGGGCAGGGAACTGAAGCTTTCTTT. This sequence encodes CASSSPGQGTEAFF.

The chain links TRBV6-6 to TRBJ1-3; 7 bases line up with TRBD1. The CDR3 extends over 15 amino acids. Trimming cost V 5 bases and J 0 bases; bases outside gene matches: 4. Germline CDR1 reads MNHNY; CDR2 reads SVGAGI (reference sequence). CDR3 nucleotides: TGTGCCAGCAGTGCAGGGGGGAGCTCTGGAAACACCATATATTTT. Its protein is CASSAGGSSGNTIYF.

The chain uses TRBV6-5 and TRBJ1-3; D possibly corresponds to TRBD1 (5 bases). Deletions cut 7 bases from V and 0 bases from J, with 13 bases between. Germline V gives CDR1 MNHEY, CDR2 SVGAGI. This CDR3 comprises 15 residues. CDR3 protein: CASTAFGASGNTIYF. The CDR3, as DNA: TGTGCCAGCACGGCTTTTGGGGCCTCTGGAAACACCATATATTTT.

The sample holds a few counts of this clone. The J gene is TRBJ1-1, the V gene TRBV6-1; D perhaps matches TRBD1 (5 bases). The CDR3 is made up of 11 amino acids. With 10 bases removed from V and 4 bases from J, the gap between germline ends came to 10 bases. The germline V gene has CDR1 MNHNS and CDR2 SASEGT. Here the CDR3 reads CATEQGTEAFF. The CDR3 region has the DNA TGTGCCACAGAGCAGGGCACTGAAGCTTTCTTT.

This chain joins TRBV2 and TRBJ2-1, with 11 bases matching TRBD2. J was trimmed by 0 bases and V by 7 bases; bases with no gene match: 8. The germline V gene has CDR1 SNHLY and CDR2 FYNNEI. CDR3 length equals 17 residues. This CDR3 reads CASNPTSGVSSYNEQFF. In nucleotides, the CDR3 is TGTGCCAGCAACCCGACTAGCGGGGTTAGCTCCTACAATGAGCAGTTCTTC.